The TCR beta chain under discussion was sequenced for a study of vaccination and CD4 T cells after COVID-19. Treatment meaning: approximately nine-day PBMC culture with coronavirus spike peptide pools or control peptides (ViraFEST assay). The Oncomine TCR Beta short-read assay was what sequenced the DNA obtained from cultured CD4+ T cells. TCRdb re-called the PCR reads with MiXCR, one entry per CDR3 protein. The sample holds approximately 11,000 distinct CDR3 sequences, 60% to 80% seen once. About this clonotype: The antigen remains unidentified.

What was sequenced was CD4+ T cells from blood, cultured in vitro. This sequence originates from a human donor who had recovered from COVID-19.

The CDR3 DNA is TGCAGTGCTAGAGGTGGAATTGGGGTTCCCCAAGAGACCCAGTACTTC. It encodes CSARGGIGVPQETQYF. J is TRBJ2-5 and V is TRBV20-1; D gene ambiguous. The length of the CDR3 is 16 residues. Looked up from germline, CDR1 is DFQATT and CDR2 is SNEGSKA (reference sequence). With 1 base removed from V and 1 base from J, the gap between germline ends came to 16 bases.